This TCR beta chain is from a study of blood T cell repertoires in COVID-19. In the study overall: PBMCs, B-cell-depleted T cells, or T cells were the source of the cDNA or gDNA that made up the material.

Original processing methods: By means of reference gene primer amplification, nucleated cell counts were estimated. Here immunoSEQ multiplex PCR was the method, and the copy in TCRdb shows in-frame clones only, minus some. V, J and clone size reflect that table, while D and trimming were determined from the DNA. The sample records some 120,000 clones, roughly 70% being singletons. This clone was detected a few times. V was shortened by 3 bases and J by 6 bases, with 12 bases between the two germline ends. The V gene's germline CDR1 is SGHNT and CDR2 YYREEE (reference sequence). CDR3 size: 13 residues.

This TCR came from a human donor with acute or convalescent COVID-19. The donor label of this sample is uncertain. Sequences were obtained from peripheral blood. The chain uses TRBV5-4 and TRBJ1-2; maybe TRBD1 (6 bases). CDR3 nucleotides: TGTGCCAGCAGCTCCCGGGGGGCCAATGGCTACACCTTC. This sequence encodes CASSSRGANGYTF.